One sample yielded the 8 T cell receptor beta chains listed below, sequenced in a study of shared clonotypes between healthy human individuals (dated by TCRdb to 2019 to 2021). Library preparation used the immunoSEQ multiplex PCR assay. The immuneACCESS repertoire file appears here via TCRdb, limited to in-frame rearrangements. These files lack a portion of the clones; in checked studies, under half of the deficit traces to unresolved V genes, and the cause of the others is not known. The sample data list roughly 650,000 clones, and around 96% of these were observed just once. The ten top clones hold roughly 0.1% of the sample. For the CD8 naive samples, CD45RO-negative cells were positively selected for CCR7, yielding a CD45RA+CCR7+ population from which TemRA cells were excluded. Material for sequencing was naive CD8+ T cells sorted from blood. This sample's cell subset or site label indicates: CD45RA+CCR7+. These receptors came from a woman aged 25 to 39 in good health.

In its sample, this clone was seen once. This chain links TRBV6-5 with TRBJ2-2, with D perhaps matching TRBD1 or TRBD2 (5 bases each). Germline V gives CDR1 MNHEY, CDR2 SVGAGI. Trimming removed 0 bases from V and 3 bases from J, with 8 bases in between. This CDR3 is built from 15 residues. CDR3 bases: TGTGCCAGCAGTTACTCCCAGGGAGACACCGGGGAGCTGTTTTTT. Its protein product is CASSYSQGDTGELFF.

The chain carries TRBV27 and TRBJ2-4; tentatively, D is TRBD1 or TRBD2 (5 bases each). The germline V gene encodes CDR1 MNHEY and CDR2 SMNVEV (reference sequence). The CDR3 sequence is 14 residues long. V lost 6 bases and J 8 bases, leaving 17 bases between the germline ends. The CDR3 bases are TGTGCCAGCAGCCCAAGGGACCTCCCCGACATTCAGTACTTC. Encoded protein: CASSPRDLPDIQYF.

The chain combines TRBV27 with TRBJ1-2, with TRBD1 as a possible D gene (5 bases). This CDR3 comprises 15 residues. Germline values: CDR1 MNHEY, CDR2 SMNVEV (reference sequence). V lost 5 bases and J lost 2, with 15 bases in between. The CDR3 sequence: CASSQNGALNYGYTF. In nucleotides, the CDR3 is TGTGCCAGCAGTCAAAACGGGGCGCTAAACTATGGCTACACCTTC.

The V gene is TRBV11-2, the J gene TRBJ2-2; D is perhaps TRBD2 (5 bases). V dropped 5 bases and J dropped 7 bases, with 11 bases sitting between them. The length of the CDR3 is 13 residues. Germline values: CDR1 SGHAT, CDR2 FQNNGV. CDR3 nucleotides: TGTGCCAGCAGCACAACACTAGGCGGGGAGCTGTTTTTT. Amino acids: CASSTTLGGELFF.

This clone was seen just once. The chain employs TRBV4-2 and TRBJ1-1; TRBD1 is a possible D gene (5 bases). This CDR3 contains 14 residues. Germline loops: CDR1 LGHNA, CDR2 YNFKEQ. V was cut by 4 bases and J by 0 bases, with 9 bases left in between. DNA of the CDR3: TGTGCCAGCAGCCCGAGGGGTTTGAACACTGAAGCTTTCTTT. Translated, it gives CASSPRGLNTEAFF.

The chain couples TRBV4-1 to TRBJ1-5; D is unclear. Germline V gives CDR1 MGHRA, CDR2 YSYEKL. This CDR3 spans 15 amino acids. Trimming took 3 bases from V and 2 from J, leaving 11 bases between them. CDR3 sequence reads: CASSQPPEGNQPQHF. CDR3 nucleotides: TGCGCCAGCAGCCAGCCACCCGAGGGCAATCAGCCCCAGCATTTT.

As concerns this clone: The sample carries other DNA sequences with the same CDR3. CDR3 protein: CASSSTSYEQYF. The CDR3 region has the DNA TGTGCCAGCAGTTCCACATCCTACGAGCAGTACTTC. V is TRBV28 and J is TRBJ2-7; D unclear. The CDR3 is made up of 12 amino acids. V was shortened by 4 bases and J by 1 base, with 5 bases between the two germline ends. Germline CDR1 and CDR2: MDHEN and SYDVKM.

V usage is TRBV4-2 and J usage is TRBJ2-1; D gene uncertain. This CDR3 is 19 amino acids long. Germline V gives CDR1 LGHNA, CDR2 YNFKEQ. V was pared by 1 base and J by 0 bases, with 19 bases between. CDR3 residues: CASSQGRRGPESSYNEQFF. The CDR3 DNA follows: TGTGCCAGCAGCCAAGGTCGGCGTGGGCCTGAGAGCTCCTACAATGAGCAGTTCTTC.